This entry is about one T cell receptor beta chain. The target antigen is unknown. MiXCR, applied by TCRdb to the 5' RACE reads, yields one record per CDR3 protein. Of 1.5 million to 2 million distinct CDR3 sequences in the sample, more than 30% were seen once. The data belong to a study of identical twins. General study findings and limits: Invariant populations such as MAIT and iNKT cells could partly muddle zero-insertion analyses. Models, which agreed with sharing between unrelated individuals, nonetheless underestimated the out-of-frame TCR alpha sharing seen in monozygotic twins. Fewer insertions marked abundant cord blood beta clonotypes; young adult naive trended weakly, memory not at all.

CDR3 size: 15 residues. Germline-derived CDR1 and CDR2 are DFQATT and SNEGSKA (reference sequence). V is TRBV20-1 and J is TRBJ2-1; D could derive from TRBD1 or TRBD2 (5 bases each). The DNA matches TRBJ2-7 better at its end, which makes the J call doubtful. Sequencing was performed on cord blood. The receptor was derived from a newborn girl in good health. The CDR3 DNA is TGCAGTGCCACACGGGATCGGGGCTCCTACAATGAGCAGTACTTC. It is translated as CSATRDRGSYNEQYF.